This T cell receptor beta chain was documented in a study of early T cells in non-severe SARS-CoV-2 infection. As for the study in general: Unpaired chains resulted from sequencing bulk RNA of unsorted whole blood.

cDNA molecules, individually, were tagged with unique molecular identifiers. TCRdb called the 5' RACE reads again in MiXCR, with one record for every CDR3 protein. The sample has approximately 120,000 distinct CDR3 sequences, about 15% seen once. This clonotype was observed a few times. The source of this sequence is an adult who was a healthcare worker with PCR-confirmed SARS-CoV-2 infection or an uninfected control (not recorded which). Sequences were obtained from whole blood.

CDR3 residues: CASSLGKYYEQYF. CDR3 nucleotide sequence: TGTGCCAGTAGTTTGGGAAAGTACTACGAGCAGTACTTC. The V gene is TRBV19, the J gene TRBJ2-7, with D hard to call. The CDR3 sequence is 13 residues long. Germline V gene data show CDR1 as LNHDA and CDR2 as SQIVND (reference sequence). Trimming left V 5 bases short and J 3 bases short, with 11 bases between.